This TCR beta chain was observed in a study of cytomegalovirus exposure and HLA in healthy donors. Study-level points and caveats: Reports showed the classifier diagnosing cytomegalovirus status with high specificity and sensitivity. An assumption of roughly uniform sequencing depth across donors underlay the presence/absence analyses.

PCR involved 60 Vbeta and 13 Jbeta primers. Sequencing used immunoSEQ multiplex PCR; TCRdb keeps in-frame clones, though not all of them. Of around 150,000 clones listed, approximately 80% are singletons. Points on this clone: The antigen is not known.

Healthy bone marrow donors formed the donor group. The sequencing input was PBMCs. This receptor was identified in a man in his forties or fifties in good health and CMV-seronegative.

Here the CDR3 DNA reads TGTGCCAGCAGCCAACATAATGGACAGGGGAGGACCCAGTACTTC. Amino acid sequence: CASSQHNGQGRTQYF. This chain joins TRBV14 and TRBJ2-5; 9 nucleotides align to TRBD1. From germline, CDR1 is SGHDN and CDR2 FVKESK. CDR3 length: 15 residues. The V segment lost 2 bases and the J segment 7 bases; nucleotides outside the gene matches: 8.